What follows describes a single TCR beta chain. Its antigen is not identified. V lost 4 bases and J lost 2, with 12 bases in between. The CDR3 totals 15 residues. This specimen belongs to a study of response to subunit inactivated influenza vaccine. Findings and limits, study-wide: Every seasonal influenza vaccination brings in few new T cells, the authors suggested.

One entry per CDR3 protein results from TCRdb running MiXCR on the RT-PCR reads. Counted here are about 190,000 distinct CDR3 sequences, 13% to 15% occurring once; the ten biggest clones make up 26%. The chain links TRBV12-3 or TRBV12-4 to TRBJ2-1; a weak D match, TRBD2 (5 bases). The clonotype originates from a man aged 45 to 65 who received an inactivated influenza vaccine. The input for sequencing was CD8+ T cells sorted from PBMCs, taken more than 4 days after vaccination. CDR3 in DNA: TGTGCCAGCAGTTCGTCGGGGATGACCTACAATGAGCAGTTCTTC. Encoded protein: CASSSSGMTYNEQFF.